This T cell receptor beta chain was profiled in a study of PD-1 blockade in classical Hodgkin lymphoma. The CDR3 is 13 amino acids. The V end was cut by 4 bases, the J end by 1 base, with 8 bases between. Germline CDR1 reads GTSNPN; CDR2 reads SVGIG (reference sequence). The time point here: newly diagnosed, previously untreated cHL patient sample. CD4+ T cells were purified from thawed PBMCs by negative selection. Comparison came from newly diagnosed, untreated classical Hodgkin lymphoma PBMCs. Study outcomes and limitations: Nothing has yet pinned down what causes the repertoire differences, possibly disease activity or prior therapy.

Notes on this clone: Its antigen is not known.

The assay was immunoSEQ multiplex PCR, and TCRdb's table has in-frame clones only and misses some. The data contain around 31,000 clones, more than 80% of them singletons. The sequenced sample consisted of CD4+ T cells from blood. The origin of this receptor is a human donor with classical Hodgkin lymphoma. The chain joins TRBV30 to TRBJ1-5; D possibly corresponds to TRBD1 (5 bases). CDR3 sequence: CAWTGSSNQPQHF. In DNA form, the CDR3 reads TGTGCCTGGACAGGGTCGAGCAATCAGCCCCAGCATTTT.